Presented here are 28 T cell receptor beta chains from one specimen sequenced in a study of cytomegalovirus exposure and HLA in healthy donors. Primers for the PCR totalled 60 Vbeta and 13 Jbeta. Sequencing used immunoSEQ multiplex PCR; TCRdb keeps in-frame clones, though not all of them. The data show nearly 300,000 clones, with 86% seen just once and roughly 4% held by the top ten. Specimen: PBMCs. The origin of the receptors is a man aged 40-49 years in good health and CMV-seropositive.

On this clone: The junction departs from the called germline gene at one end, perhaps through a read error. CDR3 in DNA: TGTGCCGCCAGCGACCTAGGACAAACGAACACTGAAGCTTTCTTT. It is translated as CAASDLGQTNTEAFF. The chain employs TRBV15 and TRBJ1-1, with D maybe TRBD1 (5 bases). This CDR3 has 15 residues. The germline gives CDR1 LNHNV, CDR2 YYDKDF (reference sequence).

The chain links TRBV7-2 to TRBJ2-3, with 11 bases that match TRBD2. The V segment lost 7 bases and the J segment 4 bases; nucleotides outside the gene matches: 7. CDR3 size: 15 residues. Germline CDR1 reads SGHTA; CDR2 reads FQGNSA. Here the CDR3 reads CASTSLAGGADTQYF. In DNA form, the CDR3 reads TGTGCCAGCACCTCATTAGCGGGAGGGGCAGATACGCAGTATTTT.

The chain carries TRBV30 and TRBJ2-7; 9 bases line up with TRBD2. CDR3 length: 17 amino acids. After removal of 8 bases from V and 5 bases from J, the junction contained 22 bases not matched to a gene. The germline CDR1 and CDR2 sequences are GTSNPN and SVGIG (reference sequence). CDR3 bases: TGTGCCGGGGCCAGGGCGTTAACTAGCGGGTTTGTCCACGAGCAGTACTTC. Protein sequence: CAGARALTSGFVHEQYF.

This chain links TRBV19 with TRBJ1-2; possibly TRBD1 for D (5 bases). Germline V CDR1 and CDR2: LNHDA, SQIVND (reference sequence). The ends were cut back, 3 bases at V and 6 bases at J, with 11 bases in the middle. The CDR3 extends over 13 amino acids. The CDR3 sequence: CASSMSTANGYTF. CDR3 sequence (DNA): TGTGCCAGTAGTATGTCGACAGCGAATGGCTACACCTTC.

The chain has TRBV27 and TRBJ1-2; D uncertain. Germline V gene sequence: CDR1 MNHEY, CDR2 SMNVEV (reference sequence). The CDR3 loop spans 15 amino acids. V was trimmed by 0 bases and J by 7 bases, leaving 15 bases between them. The CDR3 region has the DNA TGTGCCAGCAGTTTATCGAGTCAATATGAGGTTGGCTACACCTTC. Translation: CASSLSSQYEVGYTF.

The table lists this clone with a count of one. V and J are TRBV11-2 and TRBJ2-5; 7 nucleotides line up with TRBD2. Germline loops: CDR1 SGHAT, CDR2 FQNNGV. The trim removed 4 bases at V and 5 bases at J, leaving 7 bases unmatched. The CDR3 loop spans 14 amino acids. The CDR3 sequence: CASSSLMGGETQYF. The CDR3 DNA reads TGTGCCAGCAGCTCTCTAATGGGGGGGGAGACCCAGTACTTC.

V usage is TRBV5-4 and J usage is TRBJ2-5, with TRBD1 matching over 12 bases. Germline loops: CDR1 SGHNT, CDR2 YYREEE (reference sequence). V was pared by 0 bases and J by 5 bases, with 8 bases of the junction left unmatched. This CDR3 contains 17 residues. CDR3 loop: CASSLGWDRGPRETQYF. The CDR3 nucleotides read TGTGCCAGCAGCTTGGGTTGGGACAGGGGGCCCCGGGAGACCCAGTACTTC. Full variable domain (missing parts from reference TRBV5-4 and TRBJ2-5): ETGVTQSPTHLIKTRGQQVTLRCSSQSGHNTVSWYQQALGQGPQFIFQYYREEENGRGNFPPRFSGLQFPNYSSELNVNALELDDSALYLCASSLGWDRGPRETQYFGPGTRLLVL.

This rearrangement joins TRBV27 to TRBJ1-2; D is unresolved. This CDR3 spans 13 amino acids. Deletions cut 2 bases from V and 8 bases from J, with 12 bases between. CDR1 and CDR2 (germline): MNHEY, SMNVEV (reference sequence). This CDR3 is CASSLDRESGYTF. DNA of the CDR3: TGTGCCAGCAGTTTAGATCGAGAGTCCGGCTACACCTTC.

The chain recombines TRBV14 with TRBJ2-3; possibly TRBD2 for D (6 bases). Trimming stripped 4 bases from V and 6 bases from J, with 17 bases between. Germline CDR1 and CDR2: SGHDN and FVKESK. This CDR3 contains 15 residues. This CDR3 is CASSPLAPRADTQYF. The CDR3 bases are TGTGCCAGCAGCCCGCTAGCGCCACGGGCCGATACGCAGTATTTT.

This chain uses TRBV27 with TRBJ1-1; 7 bases align to TRBD1. CDR1 MNHEY and CDR2 SMNVEV come from the germline V gene (reference sequence). Trimming cost V 5 bases and J 1 base; bases outside gene matches: 7. The CDR3 totals 15 residues. The CDR3 loop is CASSTPQGGNTEAFF. CDR3 sequence (DNA): TGTGCCAGCAGTACCCCTCAGGGGGGGAACACTGAAGCTTTCTTT.

The chain carries TRBV18 and TRBJ2-1; the match to TRBD1 covers 7 bases. CDR3 length: 16 amino acids. CDR1 KGHSH and CDR2 LQKENI come from the germline V gene. J lost 1 base, V lost 2 bases, and 5 bases had no gene match. The CDR3 bases are TGTGCCAGCTCACCAAGACAGGGTAGTTCCTACAATGAGCAGTTCTTC. Translation gives CASSPRQGSSYNEQFF.

This sequence joins TRBV13 and TRBJ2-3; 7 positions agree with TRBD1. This CDR3 is 16 amino acids long. CDR1 is PRHDT and CDR2 is FYEKMQ in the germline V gene (reference sequence). With V trimmed by 5 bases and J by 5 bases, 13 bases remained unmatched. The CDR3 is CASSPLGKWTGDTQYF. CDR3 nucleotide sequence: TGTGCCAGCAGCCCGCTTGGAAAATGGACAGGAGATACGCAGTATTTT.

This chain joins TRBV5-1 and TRBJ2-7, with a weak D call TRBD2 (6 bases). V dropped 5 bases and J dropped 2 bases, with 17 bases sitting between them. Germline values: CDR1 SGHRS, CDR2 YFSETQ. The CDR3 totals 15 residues. In nucleotides, the CDR3 is TGCGCCAGCAGTGAACGGAGTGGGAGGCCCTACGAGCAGTACTTC. As protein: CASSERSGRPYEQYF.

The rearrangement joins TRBV7-9 to TRBJ2-7, with D tentatively TRBD1 (5 bases). Germline CDR1 reads SEHNR; CDR2 reads FQNEAQ (reference sequence). This CDR3 is built from 11 residues. V was clipped by 7 bases and J by 4 bases, with 8 bases between them. CDR3 sequence reads: CASTGLYEQYF. Written as DNA, the CDR3 is TGTGCCAGCACAGGGCTTTACGAGCAGTACTTC.

This clone was observed once. The rearrangement uses TRBV18 and TRBJ2-5; TRBD1 aligns across 7 bases. The CDR3 is 13 amino acids. The ends lost 3 bases at V and 5 bases at J; junction bases unmatched: 3. Germline CDR1 is KGHSH and CDR2 is LQKENI. This chain's CDR3 is CASSPGTVETQYF. Written as DNA, the CDR3 is TGTGCCAGCTCACCCGGGACAGTCGAGACCCAGTACTTC.

Remarks on this clone: In the same sample, other DNA sequences code for this CDR3. V and J are TRBV28 and TRBJ2-7; TRBD1 aligns across 7 bases. The CDR3 extends over 13 amino acids. The V and J ends lost 3 bases and 3 bases, in that order; junction bases with no gene match: 2. In germline, CDR1 is MDHEN, CDR2 SYDVKM. The CDR3 nucleotides read TGTGCCAGCAGTTTGAGGACAGGCTACGAGCAGTACTTC. Translating gives CASSLRTGYEQYF.

V usage is TRBV5-1 and J usage is TRBJ1-2; 10 nucleotides align to TRBD1. The CDR3 loop spans 18 amino acids. CDR1 and CDR2 (germline): SGHRS, YFSETQ. V trimming: 1 base; J trimming: 0 bases; junction bases outside the gene matches: 9. CDR3 sequence (DNA): TGCGCCAGCAGCTTGATGAGGACAGGGGGGGCGACTAACTATGGCTACACCTTC. Translated: CASSLMRTGGATNYGYTF.

V and J are TRBV5-6 and TRBJ1-1; D remains ambiguous. The CDR3 is made up of 14 amino acids. The germline CDR1 and CDR2 sequences are SGHDT and YYEEEE. Trimming left V 0 bases short and J 2 bases short, with 8 bases between. The CDR3 protein is CASSLERGNTEAFF. The CDR3 DNA reads as TGTGCCAGCAGCTTGGAACGGGGAAACACTGAAGCTTTCTTT.

This clone was recorded at least ten times. The chain joins TRBV7-8 to TRBJ2-7; a weak D match, TRBD2 (6 bases). Germline CDR1 reads SGHVS; CDR2 reads FQNEAQ. V dropped 5 bases and J dropped 3 bases, with 14 bases sitting between them. CDR3 length: 14 residues. CDR3 DNA: TGTGCCAGCAGCCTGCGGGACCAGATCTACGAGCAGTACTTC. Amino acid sequence: CASSLRDQIYEQYF.

This rearrangement joins TRBV9 to TRBJ2-5; D gene unclear. V was clipped by 0 bases and J by 0 bases, with 9 bases between them. The CDR3 spans 15 residues. Germline CDR1 is SGDLS and CDR2 is YYNGEE. The CDR3, as DNA: TGTGCCAGCAGCGTAGCGTCCTCGGACCAAGAGACCCAGTACTTC. It specifies CASSVASSDQETQYF.

On this clone itself: Additional DNA sequences in this sample encode the identical CDR3. V usage is TRBV5-1 and J usage is TRBJ2-7, with D possibly being TRBD1 (5 bases). V was shortened by 6 bases and J by 0 bases, with 10 bases between the two germline ends. Germline V gene lookup returns CDR1 SGHRS and CDR2 YFSETQ. The CDR3 is 13 residues long. The CDR3 sequence: CASTPGSSYEQYF. The CDR3, as DNA: TGCGCCAGCACCCCAGGGTCCTCCTACGAGCAGTACTTC.

The V gene is TRBV30, the J gene TRBJ2-5, with D possibly being TRBD2 (7 bases). Germline assignment: CDR1 GTSNPN and CDR2 SVGIG (reference sequence). V was cut by 1 base and J by 5 bases, with 14 bases left in between. The CDR3 length is 14 residues. This CDR3 is CAWSARGAGETQYF. The CDR3 DNA is TGTGCCTGGAGTGCTCGGGGGGCGGGGGAGACCCAGTACTTC.

V is TRBV4-1 and J is TRBJ2-1; D unresolved. V gave up 4 bases and J gave up 8 bases, with 6 bases separating them. The CDR3 extends over 11 amino acids. Germline loops: CDR1 MGHRA, CDR2 YSYEKL. This chain's CDR3 is CASSLADEQFF. The CDR3 bases are TGCGCCAGCAGCCTAGCCGATGAGCAGTTCTTC.

The chain joins TRBV29-1 to TRBJ2-5, with D tentatively TRBD1 (5 bases). The CDR3 length is 13 residues. CDR1 and CDR2 from the germline V gene are SQVTM and ANQGSEA. Trimming shortened V by 5 bases and J by 4 bases, and 14 bases separated the two germline ends. Here the CDR3 reads CSVPAQGVETQYF. The CDR3 nucleotides are TGCAGCGTTCCGGCGCAGGGTGTAGAGACCCAGTACTTC.

The chain combines TRBV6-1 with TRBJ2-5; 11 bases map to TRBD1. Germline V gene data show CDR1 as MNHNS and CDR2 as SASEGT. The CDR3 totals 15 residues. The J segment lost 10 bases and the V segment lost 4 bases, leaving 11 bases of the junction unmatched. Written as DNA, the CDR3 is TGTGCCAGCAGTGGAAGGAGGACAGGGGGCAGCGGCCAGTACTTC. It translates to CASSGRRTGGSGQYF.

The rearrangement links TRBV9 to TRBJ1-2, with 9 bases matching TRBD1. J was trimmed by 7 bases and V by 3 bases; bases with no gene match: 4. Germline lookup yields CDR1 SGDLS and CDR2 YYNGEE. This CDR3 spans 13 amino acids. The CDR3 sequence: CASSGDRVGGYTF. Here the CDR3 DNA reads TGTGCCAGCAGCGGGGACAGGGTAGGTGGCTACACCTTC.

J is TRBJ2-7 and V is TRBV5-1; TRBD1 agrees at 9 bases. The CDR3 loop spans 12 amino acids. CDR1 SGHRS and CDR2 YFSETQ come from the germline V gene. Unmatched junction bases numbered 2, after V lost 4 bases and J lost 6 bases. CDR3 in DNA: TGCGCCAGCAGCACGGACAGGGGCGAGCAGTACTTC. Translated: CASSTDRGEQYF. Supplemented by reference TRBV5-1 and TRBJ2-7, the full variable domain reads KAGVTQTPRYLIKTRGQQVTLSCSPISGHRSVSWYQQTPGQGLQFLFEYFSETQRNKGNFPGRFSGRQFSNSRSEMNVSTLELGDSALYLCASSTDRGEQYFGPGTRLTVT.

This chain joins TRBV27 and TRBJ2-7; D ambiguous. CDR3 length: 17 amino acids. CDR1 MNHEY and CDR2 SMNVEV come from the germline V gene (reference sequence). V lost 5 bases, J lost 0 bases, and 20 bases lay in between. CDR3 protein: CASSATFLGGSSYEQYF. The CDR3 region has the DNA TGTGCCAGCAGTGCAACCTTCCTTGGCGGTAGCTCCTACGAGCAGTACTTC.